The rows below give T cell receptor beta chains drawn from one sample of a study of cytomegalovirus exposure and HLA in healthy donors. The method was immunoSEQ multiplex PCR; TCRdb's version includes in-frame clones alone and lacks a portion of them. The table records tens of thousands of clones, roughly two thirds of them present only once. The specimen sequenced was PBMCs. These receptors originate from a woman aged 50 to 60 in good health and CMV-seropositive. The CDR3 runs from the conserved cysteine through the conserved F or W. Only part of the rows carry a size: once, few, many, or a class if the clone is expanded.

v_gene	j_gene	abundance	len	CDR3aa
TRBV7-2	TRBJ1-1	few	13	CASSLDTNTEAFF
TRBV5-4	TRBJ2-1	-	15	CASSPGQGSYNEQFF
TRBV2	TRBJ2-1	once	13	CAGQGAPRNEQFF
TRBV19	TRBJ1-1	-	14	CASSIVRGIAEAFF
TRBV7-9	TRBJ1-1	once	13	CASSLGGRPLAFF
TRBV6-5	TRBJ2-7	-	14	CASSYTRNSYEQYF
TRBV2	TRBJ1-1	-	13	CATGGEINTEAFF
TRBV27	TRBJ1-1	few	15	CASSSSTTGWTEAFF
TRBV12-5	TRBJ1-1	once	13	CASGSVEGTEAFF
TRBV21-1	TRBJ2-7	-	15	CASNIGGTASYEQYF
TRBV6-5	TRBJ1-1	-	14	CASRKGVSDTEAFF
TRBV9	TRBJ2-4	-	14	CASGSGGAENIQYF
TRBV5-1	TRBJ2-1	-	14	CASSLRTLPGEQFF
TRBV5-4	TRBJ2-4	-	15	CASSLRREIGSIQYF
TRBV7-9	TRBJ1-6	-	13	CSSSLSNGSPLHF
TRBV5-1	TRBJ1-2	-	14	CASSLGAEFYGYTF
TRBV4-2	TRBJ2-1	-	17	CASSPGLAGGAYNEQFF
TRBV6-6	TRBJ1-2	-	14	CATRTSRGNYGYTF
TRBV11-2	TRBJ2-7	-	15	CASSEGTSGGYEQYF
TRBV25-1	TRBJ1-4	-	16	CASSANGGRGNEKLFF